The present T cell receptor beta chain was sequenced within a study of spatial heterogeneity in lung cancer. Turning to the study itself: The follow-up PBMC samples were sequenced whenever they were available. The median time to follow-up was roughly 24 months after resection. In raw reads, more than 8.5 appearances on average were recorded for each unique TCR and UMI combination.

Regarding time point: blood at routine non-recurrence follow-up after resection. The study sequenced unsorted whole RNA from tumor, nontumor lung or frozen PBMC. TCRdb independently ran MiXCR on the 5' RACE reads; one entry per CDR3 protein. The repertoire consists of fewer than 45,000 distinct CDR3 sequences, with about 11% occurring once and the leading ten covering 17%. Study-level findings and limits: In blood, ubiquitous expanded tumor TCRs appeared more at resection than follow-up.

This clonotype appeared many times. Its antigen is currently unknown. This CDR3 region has 16 residues. CDR1 and CDR2 (germline): SQVTM, ANQGSEA. Trimming left V 7 bases short and J 0 bases short, with 19 bases between. The gene calls are TRBV29-1 and TRBJ1-3; possible D gene TRBD1, 5 bases. This material consisted of PBMCs, taken at follow-up. This receptor was obtained from a female donor with early-stage non-small cell lung cancer. The CDR3 DNA sequence: TGCAGCGCCGAAGTCCAGGGATCGAGCTCTGGAAACACCATATATTTT. Protein sequence: CSAEVQGSSSGNTIYF. The full variable domain, in which reference TRBV29-1 and TRBJ1-3 provide the parts outside the CDR3, is SAVISQKPSRDICQRGTSLTIQCQVDSQVTMMFWYRQQPGQSLTLIATANQGSEATYESGFVIDKFPISRPNLTFSTLTVSNMSPEDSSIYLCSAEVQGSSSGNTIYFGEGSWLTVV.